These 26 T cell receptor beta chains were all obtained from the same sample, sequenced in a study of T cells expressing NK-cell markers. One entry per CDR3 protein, without DNA, is what TCRdb gives after re-calling the 5' RACE reads. This sample contains hundreds of thousands of distinct CDR3 sequences. Specimen: blood T cells: a sorted CD56 or NKG2C T cell subset, CD4+ or CD8+ T cells, or bulk PBMC T cells (not recorded which). The receptors stem from a man aged 18-69 years in good health.

The chain couples TRBV5-8 to TRBJ2-7; the D gene TCRdb calls, TRBD1, cannot be checked with no DNA. Germline CDR1 reads SGHTS; CDR2 reads YDEGEE. The CDR3 length is 12 residues. CDR3 amino acids: CASSSYRGEQYF.

The chain has TRBV12-3 or TRBV12-4 and TRBJ2-3; the D gene TCRdb calls, TRBD1, cannot be checked with no DNA. The CDR3 totals 15 residues. CDR3 loop: CASSFRRGSTDTQYF.

V is TRBV11-2 and J is TRBJ1-5; the D call from TCRdb, TRBD1, cannot be confirmed without DNA. This CDR3 region has 15 residues. CDR1 is SGHAT and CDR2 is FQNNGV in the germline V gene. This chain's CDR3 is CASTGTGDGIRPQHF.

The chain links TRBV11-2 to TRBJ1-1; TCRdb proposes TRBD1, but this gene call is untestable without DNA. The germline V gene has CDR1 SGHAT and CDR2 FQNNGV. The CDR3 totals 15 residues. CDR3 loop: CASSLSDTNYAEAFF.

V gene TRBV7-2 combines with J gene TRBJ1-2; TCRdb names TRBD1, which stays unverified in the absence of DNA. The CDR3 totals 14 residues. The germline V gene has CDR1 SGHTA and CDR2 FQGNSA. This CDR3 is CASSPEQGLYGYTF. Drawing the rest from reference TRBV7-2 and TRBJ1-2, the complete variable domain is GAGVSQSPSNKVTEKGKDVELRCDPISGHTALYWYRQSLGQGLEFLIYFQGNSAPDKSGLPSDRFSAERTGGSVSTLTIQRTQQEDSAVYLCASSPEQGLYGYTFGSGTRLTVV.

CDR3 residues: CASSSLGPSVQLFF. This chain links TRBV7-9 with TRBJ1-4. CDR3 length: 14 residues. Germline V gives CDR1 SEHNR, CDR2 FQNEAQ (reference sequence).

V is TRBV19 and J is TRBJ2-6; the D gene TCRdb calls, TRBD1, cannot be checked with no DNA. CDR1 and CDR2 from the germline V gene are LNHDA and SQIVND (reference sequence). The CDR3 is 18 amino acids. CDR3 protein: CASSSPGQGNSGANVLTF.

V gene TRBV2 combines with J gene TRBJ2-4; TCRdb's assignment of TRBD1 cannot be checked, as there is no DNA. Germline lookup yields CDR1 SNHLY and CDR2 FYNNEI. This CDR3 comprises 15 residues. This CDR3 reads CASSGRQGAKNIQYF.

This rearrangement joins TRBV3-1 to TRBJ2-2; TCRdb's assignment of TRBD2 cannot be checked, as there is no DNA. Germline V CDR1 and CDR2: LGHDT, YNNKEL (reference sequence). The CDR3 runs 16 residues. CDR3 sequence reads: CASSPASGGPIGELFF.

The CDR3 reads CATSREILDNEQFF. The chain links TRBV15 to TRBJ2-1; TCRdb proposes TRBD2, but this gene call is untestable without DNA. Germline V gene data show CDR1 as LNHNV and CDR2 as YYDKDF (reference sequence). The CDR3 covers 14 residues.

The rearrangement uses TRBV6-2 or TRBV6-3 and TRBJ2-1; TCRdb's assignment of TRBD2 cannot be checked, as there is no DNA. Germline V gene lookup returns CDR1 MNHEY and CDR2 SVGEGT. The CDR3 has 17 amino acids. The CDR3 loop reads CASSYSRAGPFYNEQFF.

The gene calls are TRBV5-1 and TRBJ1-2; TCRdb reports TRBD1, a call that lacks DNA to check it against. CDR3 length: 13 amino acids. Germline assignment: CDR1 SGHRS and CDR2 YFSETQ. The CDR3 region is CASSLDGAIGYTF.

V and J are TRBV12-3 or TRBV12-4 and TRBJ1-2; the TRBD1 assignment by TCRdb is unverifiable without DNA. This CDR3 has 13 amino acids. CDR3 loop: CASSLASGGSYTF.

This chain uses TRBV10-3 with TRBJ2-2; with no DNA, the TCRdb D assignment of TRBD2 cannot be verified. The CDR3 consists of 17 residues. Germline V gene data show CDR1 as ENHRY and CDR2 as SYGVKD. The CDR3 reads CAIRRTSGGPNTGELFF.

V is TRBV5-1 and J is TRBJ2-1; TCRdb's D call of TRBD1 is untestable without DNA. The CDR3 is made up of 16 amino acids. Germline V gene sequence: CDR1 SGHRS, CDR2 YFSETQ. CDR3 sequence: CASSSQGRGVIWEQFF.

The chain couples TRBV2 to TRBJ1-1. CDR3 size: 14 residues. Per germline, CDR1 SNHLY and CDR2 FYNNEI. This CDR3 reads CASSEAGRSTEAFF.

V usage is TRBV7-9 and J usage is TRBJ2-2. This CDR3 contains 13 residues. The germline gives CDR1 SEHNR, CDR2 FQNEAQ (reference sequence). The CDR3: CASSTRNTGELFF.

This chain joins TRBV28 and TRBJ2-2; TCRdb proposes TRBD1, but this gene call is untestable without DNA. Germline assignment: CDR1 MDHEN and CDR2 SYDVKM. CDR3 length: 17 amino acids. The CDR3 spells CASSNGPGGIIAGELFF.

The rearrangement uses TRBV7-6 and TRBJ2-6. The CDR3 length is 16 residues. CDR1 is SGHVS, CDR2 FNYEAQ, per germline. CDR3 loop: CASSFLAASGANVLTF.

The rearrangement links TRBV11-2 to TRBJ1-4; without DNA, the TCRdb call of TRBD1 cannot be checked. In germline, CDR1 is SGHAT, CDR2 FQNNGV. The CDR3 has 16 amino acids. CDR3 residues: CASSLSTGTTNEKLFF. Together with reference TRBV11-2 and TRBJ1-4, the CDR3 gives the full variable domain: EAGVAQSPRYKIIEKRQSVAFWCNPISGHATLYWYQQILGQGPKLLIQFQNNGVVDDSQLPKDRFSAERLKGVDSTLKIQPAKLEDSAVYLCASSLSTGTTNEKLFFGSGTQLSVL.

The chain carries TRBV12-5 and TRBJ2-1. Germline V gene lookup returns CDR1 LGHNT and CDR2 FRNRAP. This CDR3 comprises 15 residues. CDR3 protein: CASGLGRLIYNEQFF.

This chain joins TRBV7-8 and TRBJ1-2; the TCRdb D gene call, TRBD1, has no DNA to confirm it. Germline values: CDR1 SGHVS, CDR2 FQNEAQ. CDR3 length: 15 amino acids. CDR3 protein: CASSLKGGRGTGYTF.

V gene TRBV2 combines with J gene TRBJ2-2; TCRdb's D call of TRBD2 is untestable without DNA. This CDR3 has 14 amino acids. The V gene's germline CDR1 is SNHLY and CDR2 FYNNEI. CDR3 in amino acids: CASTTASRTGELFF.

The chain combines TRBV27 with TRBJ1-2. CDR1 is MNHEY and CDR2 is SMNVEV in the germline V gene (reference sequence). CDR3 length: 12 amino acids. CDR3 sequence reads: CASSLSERGYTF.

V is TRBV7-9 and J is TRBJ2-7; checking the TCRdb D call of TRBD1 is not possible without DNA. Germline V CDR1 and CDR2: SEHNR, FQNEAQ (reference sequence). This CDR3 comprises 13 residues. This CDR3 reads CASSATGVGEQYF.

V usage is TRBV6-1 and J usage is TRBJ2-7; TCRdb designates TRBD1, a call that cannot be tested without DNA. This CDR3 region has 16 residues. Germline CDR1 MNHNS, CDR2 SASEGT. This chain's CDR3 is CASTPLESGSSYEQYF.